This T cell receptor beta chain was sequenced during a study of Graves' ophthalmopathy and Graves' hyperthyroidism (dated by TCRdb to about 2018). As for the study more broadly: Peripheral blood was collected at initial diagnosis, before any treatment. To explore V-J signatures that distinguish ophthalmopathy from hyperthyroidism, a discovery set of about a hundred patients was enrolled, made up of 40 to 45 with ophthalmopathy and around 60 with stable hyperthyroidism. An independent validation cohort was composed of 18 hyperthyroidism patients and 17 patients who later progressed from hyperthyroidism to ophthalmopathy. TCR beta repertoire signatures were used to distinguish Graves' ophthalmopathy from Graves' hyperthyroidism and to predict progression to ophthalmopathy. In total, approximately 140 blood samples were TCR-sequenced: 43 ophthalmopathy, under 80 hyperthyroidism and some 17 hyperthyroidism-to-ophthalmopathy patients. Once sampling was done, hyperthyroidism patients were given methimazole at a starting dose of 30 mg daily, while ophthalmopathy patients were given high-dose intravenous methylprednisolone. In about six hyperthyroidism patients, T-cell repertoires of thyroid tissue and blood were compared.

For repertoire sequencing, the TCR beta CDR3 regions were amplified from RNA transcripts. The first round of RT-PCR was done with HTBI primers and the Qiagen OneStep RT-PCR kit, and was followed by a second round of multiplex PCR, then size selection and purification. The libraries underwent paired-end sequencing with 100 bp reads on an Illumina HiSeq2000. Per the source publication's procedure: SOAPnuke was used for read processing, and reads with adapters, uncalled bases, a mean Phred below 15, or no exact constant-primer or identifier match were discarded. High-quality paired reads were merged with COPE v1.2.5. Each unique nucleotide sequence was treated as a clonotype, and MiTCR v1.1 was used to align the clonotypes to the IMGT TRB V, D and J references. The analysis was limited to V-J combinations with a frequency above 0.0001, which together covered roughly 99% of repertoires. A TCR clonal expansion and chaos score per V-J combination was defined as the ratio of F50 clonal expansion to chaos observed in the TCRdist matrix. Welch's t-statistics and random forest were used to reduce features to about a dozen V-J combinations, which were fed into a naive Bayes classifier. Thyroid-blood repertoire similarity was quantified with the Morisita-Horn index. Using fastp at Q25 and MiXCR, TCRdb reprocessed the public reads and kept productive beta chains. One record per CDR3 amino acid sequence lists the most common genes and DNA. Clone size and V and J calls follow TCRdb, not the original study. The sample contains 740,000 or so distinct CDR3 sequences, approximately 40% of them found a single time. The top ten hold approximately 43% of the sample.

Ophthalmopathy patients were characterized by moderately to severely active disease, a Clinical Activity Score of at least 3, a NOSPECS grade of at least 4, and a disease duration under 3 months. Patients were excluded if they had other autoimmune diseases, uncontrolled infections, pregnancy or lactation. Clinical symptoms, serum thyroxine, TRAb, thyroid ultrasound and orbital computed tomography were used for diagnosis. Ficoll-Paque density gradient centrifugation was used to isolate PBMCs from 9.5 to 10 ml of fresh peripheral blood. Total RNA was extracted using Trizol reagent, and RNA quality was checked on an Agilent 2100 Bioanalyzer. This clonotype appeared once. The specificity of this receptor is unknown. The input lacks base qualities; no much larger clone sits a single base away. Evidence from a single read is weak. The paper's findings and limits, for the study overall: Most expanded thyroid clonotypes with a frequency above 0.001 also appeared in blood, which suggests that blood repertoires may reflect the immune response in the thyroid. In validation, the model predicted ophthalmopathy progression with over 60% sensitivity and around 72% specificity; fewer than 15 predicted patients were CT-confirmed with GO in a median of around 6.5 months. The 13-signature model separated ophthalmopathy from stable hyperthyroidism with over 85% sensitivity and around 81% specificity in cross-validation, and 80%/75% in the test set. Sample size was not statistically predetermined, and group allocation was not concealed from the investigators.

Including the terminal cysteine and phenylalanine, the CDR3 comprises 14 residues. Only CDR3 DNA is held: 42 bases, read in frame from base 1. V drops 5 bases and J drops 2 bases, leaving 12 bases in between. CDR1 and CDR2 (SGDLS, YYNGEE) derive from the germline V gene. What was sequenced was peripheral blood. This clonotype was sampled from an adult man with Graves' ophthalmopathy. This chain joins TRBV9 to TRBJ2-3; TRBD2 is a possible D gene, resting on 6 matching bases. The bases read TGTGCCAGCAGTCCGGGGGTACCCACAGATACGCAGTATTTT. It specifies CASSPGVPTDTQYF.